This T cell receptor beta chain is from a study of monozygotic twins with cystic fibrosis. Study-wide results and limits: Median Simpson clonality of 0.0095 suggested naive T cells predominated.

Sequenced by immunoSEQ multiplex PCR; TCRdb stores in-frame clones only, minus some. This sample has tens of thousands of clones, with about 97% found just once. In the case of this clone: As yet, its antigen is unknown.

Material: blood. This TCR derives from a girl aged 5-17 years with cystic fibrosis.

The CDR3 DNA sequence: TGTGCCAGCAGCCAATGGGGACTAGCGGGATACAATGAGCAGTTCTTC. Amino acids: CASSQWGLAGYNEQFF. The genes are TRBV14 and TRBJ2-1; 13 bases are a match to TRBD2. The CDR3 consists of 16 residues. The V and J ends lost 2 bases and 4 bases, in that order; junction bases with no gene match: 2. Germline assignment: CDR1 SGHDN and CDR2 FVKESK.